This T cell receptor beta chain was observed in a study of shared clonotypes between healthy human individuals. Assay: immunoSEQ multiplex PCR; the TCRdb copy retains only in-frame clones and omits some. Altogether about 2.1 million clones are present, 85% to 95% being singletons, with the ten largest covering under 2%. Only CD45RO-negative cells positively selected for CCR7 counted as naive CD8 cells, so terminally differentiated effector memory CD45RA+ cells were excluded. The receptor was isolated from a man between 18 and 29 years old in good health. Some clones in this sample may be carry-over from other donors' samples. Sequenced material: naive CD8+ T cells from PBMCs.

CDR3 DNA: TGTGCCAGCAGTGTACAGGGGCTTTGGACCGGGGAGCTGTTTTTT. It yields the protein CASSVQGLWTGELFF. The chain joins TRBV28 to TRBJ2-2, with TRBD1 matching 7 bases. The CDR3 is 15 residues long. Trimming removed 5 bases from V and 5 bases from J; junction bases left unmatched: 8. Germline V gene sequence: CDR1 MDHEN, CDR2 SYDVKM.